Each of the 12 T cell receptor beta chains below was sequenced from the same sample in a study of Ad26.COV2.S vaccination and SARS-CoV-2 variants. Generated by immunoSEQ multiplex PCR, the TCRdb table keeps only in-frame clones and is missing some. This repertoire shows about 320,000 clones, 86% found once; its top ten account for around 1.9%. Sample treatment: around 19 received Ad26.COV2.S at low or high dose, single or two shots; several received placebo; per-sample allocation not given. After the first vaccine or placebo injection, samples were drawn on day 63. The sample consisted of peripheral blood, taken in a trial of Ad26.COV2.S vaccine versus placebo. The receptors were gathered from a person aged 18-65 years who received the Ad26.COV2.S COVID-19 vaccine or a placebo.

J is TRBJ2-1 and V is TRBV27, with D possibly being TRBD1 (6 bases). With 7 bases removed from V and 8 bases from J, the gap between germline ends came to 24 bases. The length of the CDR3 is 16 residues. Per germline, CDR1 MNHEY and CDR2 SMNVEV (reference sequence). CDR3 sequence (DNA): TGTGCCAGCAAATCCTATACAATACAGGGAACCGATGAGCAGTTCTTC. Translated, it gives CASKSYTIQGTDEQFF.

The chain recombines TRBV15 with TRBJ1-2; D gene ambiguous. The CDR3 is made up of 13 amino acids. V was cut by 5 bases and J by 4 bases, with 11 bases left in between. In germline, CDR1 is LNHNV, CDR2 YYDKDF (reference sequence). The CDR3 reads CATSPGRIYGYTF. CDR3 DNA: TGTGCCACCAGCCCGGGCAGGATCTATGGCTACACCTTC.

The genes are TRBV11-2 and TRBJ1-2; D not resolved. With 0 bases removed from V and 4 bases from J, the gap between germline ends came to 9 bases. The CDR3 runs 14 residues. The germline V gene has CDR1 SGHAT and CDR2 FQNNGV. The CDR3 reads CASSLDRHSYGYTF. DNA for the CDR3: TGTGCCAGCAGCTTAGATAGGCATTCCTATGGCTACACCTTC.

V is TRBV5-4 and J is TRBJ2-5; D is perhaps TRBD1 (7 bases). The CDR3 sequence is 16 residues long. V shed 4 bases and J shed 4 bases, with 20 bases lying between them. Germline assignment: CDR1 SGHNT and CDR2 YYREEE (reference sequence). Here the CDR3 DNA reads TGTGCCAGCAGCCCCAGACCTCGACAGGGAGGAGAGACCCAGTACTTC. Residues: CASSPRPRQGGETQYF. The whole variable domain, filled in from reference TRBV5-4 and TRBJ2-5, reads ETGVTQSPTHLIKTRGQQVTLRCSSQSGHNTVSWYQQALGQGPQFIFQYYREEENGRGNFPPRFSGLQFPNYSSELNVNALELDDSALYLCASSPRPRQGGETQYFGPGTRLLVL.

This clone was detected once. This chain uses TRBV7-2 with TRBJ2-1; 7 bases align to TRBD2. The V gene end was trimmed by 5 bases and the J gene end by 2 bases; junction bases not matched to a gene: 6. In germline, CDR1 is SGHTA, CDR2 FQGNSA. CDR3 size: 15 residues. The CDR3, as DNA: TGTGCCAGCAGCGGGGGGGGGACCACCTACAATGAGCAGTTCTTC. Translating it yields CASSGGGTTYNEQFF.

The count of this clone is one. The chain recombines TRBV7-2 with TRBJ2-7; D remains unclear. Germline CDR1 and CDR2: SGHTA and FQGNSA. Trimming stripped 2 bases from V and 4 bases from J, with 9 bases between. This CDR3 contains 13 residues. The CDR3 sequence: CASSLTREYEQYF. CDR3 in DNA: TGTGCCAGCAGCTTAACCCGCGAGTACGAGCAGTACTTC.

V and J are TRBV5-6 and TRBJ1-2; TRBD1 is a possible D gene (5 bases). The V gene's germline CDR1 is SGHDT and CDR2 YYEEEE. The length of the CDR3 is 15 residues. V was cut by 4 bases and J by 4 bases, with 17 bases left in between. CDR3 nucleotide sequence: TGTGCCAGCAGCGTTCAGGGTATAGCGGGCTATGGCTACACCTTC. Translation gives CASSVQGIAGYGYTF.

V and J are TRBV7-2 and TRBJ1-5; no reliable D call. V lost 2 bases and J lost 4, with 12 bases in between. The CDR3 totals 15 residues. Germline lookup yields CDR1 SGHTA and CDR2 FQGNSA. CDR3 protein: CASSLFTVPNQPQHF. CDR3 nucleotide sequence: TGTGCCAGCAGCTTATTCACAGTCCCGAATCAGCCCCAGCATTTT.

The chain combines TRBV5-4 with TRBJ1-2, with 9 bases identical to TRBD1. Germline trimming cut 3 bases from V and 4 bases from J; bases unmatched to any gene: 10. CDR1 and CDR2 from the germline V gene are SGHNT and YYREEE (reference sequence). This CDR3 region has 16 residues. CDR3 DNA: TGTGCCAGCAGCTCGTCAGGGGACAGGGAATCCTATGGCTACACCTTC. This translates into CASSSSGDRESYGYTF.

The genes are TRBV7-8 and TRBJ2-1, with a weak D call TRBD1 (6 bases). Looked up from germline, CDR1 is SGHVS and CDR2 is FQNEAQ. V was clipped by 5 bases and J by 15 bases, with 17 bases between them. CDR3 length: 12 residues. The CDR3 DNA reads as TGTGCCAGCAGCAGGACGGGACAAGCGGTGTTCTTC. Translated, it gives CASSRTGQAVFF.

The rearrangement joins TRBV6-2 or TRBV6-3 to TRBJ1-1; D perhaps matches TRBD1 (5 bases). V gave up 4 bases and J gave up 0 bases, with 9 bases separating them. This CDR3 is built from 14 residues. Per the germline V gene, CDR1 is MNHEY and CDR2 is SVGEGT. The CDR3: CASSWGLLNTEAFF. CDR3 coding DNA: TGTGCCAGCAGTTGGGGACTCCTGAACACTGAAGCTTTCTTT.

The chain joins TRBV5-8 to TRBJ2-2; no clear D gene. The ends were cut back, 3 bases at V and 7 bases at J, with 7 bases in the middle. The V gene's germline CDR1 is SGHTS and CDR2 YDEGEE. The CDR3 contains 12 residues. DNA for the CDR3: TGTGCCAGCAGCTATGGGGACGGGGAGCTGTTTTTT. Protein product: CASSYGDGELFF.